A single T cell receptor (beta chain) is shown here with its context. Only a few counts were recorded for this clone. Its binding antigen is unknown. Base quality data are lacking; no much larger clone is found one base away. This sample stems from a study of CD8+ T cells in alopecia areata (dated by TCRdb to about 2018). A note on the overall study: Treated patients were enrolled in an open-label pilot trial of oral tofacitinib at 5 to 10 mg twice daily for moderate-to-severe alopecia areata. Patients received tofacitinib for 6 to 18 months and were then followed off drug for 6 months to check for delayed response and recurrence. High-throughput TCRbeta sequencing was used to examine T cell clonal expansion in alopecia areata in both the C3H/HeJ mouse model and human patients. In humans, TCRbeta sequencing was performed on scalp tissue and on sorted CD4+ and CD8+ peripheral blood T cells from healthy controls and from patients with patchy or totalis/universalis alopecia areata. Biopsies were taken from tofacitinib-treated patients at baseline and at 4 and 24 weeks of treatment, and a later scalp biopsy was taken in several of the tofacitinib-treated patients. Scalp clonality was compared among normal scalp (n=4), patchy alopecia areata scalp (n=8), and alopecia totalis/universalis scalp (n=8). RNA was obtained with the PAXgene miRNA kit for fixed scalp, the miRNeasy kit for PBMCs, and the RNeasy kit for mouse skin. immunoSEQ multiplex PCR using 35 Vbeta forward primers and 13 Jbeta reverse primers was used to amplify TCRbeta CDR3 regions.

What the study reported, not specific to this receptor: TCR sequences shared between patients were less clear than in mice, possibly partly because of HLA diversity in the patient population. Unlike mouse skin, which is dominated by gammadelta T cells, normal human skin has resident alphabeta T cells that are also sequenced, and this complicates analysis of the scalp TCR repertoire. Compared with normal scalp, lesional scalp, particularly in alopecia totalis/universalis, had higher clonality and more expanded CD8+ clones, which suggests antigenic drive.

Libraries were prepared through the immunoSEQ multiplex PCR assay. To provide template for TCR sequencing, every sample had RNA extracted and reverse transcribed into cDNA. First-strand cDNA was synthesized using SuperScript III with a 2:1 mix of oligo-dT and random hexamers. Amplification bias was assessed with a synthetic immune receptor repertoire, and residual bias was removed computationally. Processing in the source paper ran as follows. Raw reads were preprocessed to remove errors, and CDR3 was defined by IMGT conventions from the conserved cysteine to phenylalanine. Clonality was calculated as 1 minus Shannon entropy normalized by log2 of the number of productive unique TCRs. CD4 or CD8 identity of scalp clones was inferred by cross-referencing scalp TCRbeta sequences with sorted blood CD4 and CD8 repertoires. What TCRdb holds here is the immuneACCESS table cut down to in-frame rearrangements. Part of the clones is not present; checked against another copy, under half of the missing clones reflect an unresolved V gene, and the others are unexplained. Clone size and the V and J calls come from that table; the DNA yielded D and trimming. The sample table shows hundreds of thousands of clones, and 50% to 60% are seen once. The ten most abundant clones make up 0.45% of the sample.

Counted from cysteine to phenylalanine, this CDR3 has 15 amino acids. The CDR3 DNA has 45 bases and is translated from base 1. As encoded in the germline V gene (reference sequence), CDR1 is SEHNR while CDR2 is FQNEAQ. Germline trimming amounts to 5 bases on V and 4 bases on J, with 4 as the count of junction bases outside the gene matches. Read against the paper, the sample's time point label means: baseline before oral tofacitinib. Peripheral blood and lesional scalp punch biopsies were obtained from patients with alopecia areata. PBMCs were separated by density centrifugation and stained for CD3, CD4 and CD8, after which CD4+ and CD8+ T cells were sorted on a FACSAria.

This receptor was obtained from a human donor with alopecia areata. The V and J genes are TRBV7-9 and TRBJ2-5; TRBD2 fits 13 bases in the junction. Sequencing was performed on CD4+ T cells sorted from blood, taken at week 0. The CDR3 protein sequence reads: CASSQTSGRAETQYF. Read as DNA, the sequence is TGTGCCAGCAGCCAAACTAGCGGGAGGGCAGAGACCCAGTACTTC.